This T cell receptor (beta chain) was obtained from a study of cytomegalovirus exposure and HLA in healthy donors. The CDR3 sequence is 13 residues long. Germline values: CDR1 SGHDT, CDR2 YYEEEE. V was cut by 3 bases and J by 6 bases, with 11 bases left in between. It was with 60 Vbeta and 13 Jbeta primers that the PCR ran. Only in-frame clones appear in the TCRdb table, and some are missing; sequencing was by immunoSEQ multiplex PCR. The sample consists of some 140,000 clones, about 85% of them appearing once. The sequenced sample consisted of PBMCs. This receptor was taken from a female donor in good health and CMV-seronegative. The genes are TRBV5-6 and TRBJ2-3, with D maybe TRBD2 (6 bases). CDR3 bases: TGTGCCAGCAGCTGGCAGCTAGCGGATACGCAGTATTTT. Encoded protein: CASSWQLADTQYF.